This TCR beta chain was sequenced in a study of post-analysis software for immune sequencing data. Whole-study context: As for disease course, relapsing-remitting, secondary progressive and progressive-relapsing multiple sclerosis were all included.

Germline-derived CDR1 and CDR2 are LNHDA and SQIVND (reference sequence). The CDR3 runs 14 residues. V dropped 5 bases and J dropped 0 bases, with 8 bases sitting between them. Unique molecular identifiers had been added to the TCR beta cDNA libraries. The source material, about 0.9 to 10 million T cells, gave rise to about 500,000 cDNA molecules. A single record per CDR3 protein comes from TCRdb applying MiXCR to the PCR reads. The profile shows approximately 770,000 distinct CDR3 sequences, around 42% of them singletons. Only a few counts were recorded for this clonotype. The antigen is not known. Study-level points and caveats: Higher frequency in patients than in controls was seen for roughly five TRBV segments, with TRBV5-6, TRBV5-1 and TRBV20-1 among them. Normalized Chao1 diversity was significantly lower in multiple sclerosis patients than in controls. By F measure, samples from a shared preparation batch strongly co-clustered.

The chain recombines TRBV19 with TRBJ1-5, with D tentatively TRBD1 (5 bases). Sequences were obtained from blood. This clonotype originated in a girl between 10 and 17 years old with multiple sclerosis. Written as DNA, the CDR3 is TGTGCCAGTAGTGGGGGGATTAGCAATCAGCCCCAGCATTTT. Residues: CASSGGISNQPQHF.